Each of the 19 T cell receptor beta chains below was sequenced from the same sample in a study of T cells in tumors after PD-1 blockade (dated by TCRdb to between 2019 and 2020). Libraries were made using the immunoSEQ multiplex PCR assay. Entries here come from immuneACCESS through TCRdb and include only in-frame sequences with V and J called. Some clones fail to appear in such tables; in the studies checked, an unresolved V gene covers under half of the shortfall, and the cause of the remainder is unknown. The sample profile shows some 43,000 clones; roughly 80% of them were found once. The ten largest account for about 4% of the sample. In light of the paper, this sample's time point label describes: before anti-PD-1 therapy. Sample: PBMCs, taken before anti-PD-1 treatment. The origin of the receptors is a human donor with basal cell carcinoma.

The rearrangement links TRBV3-1 (or the pseudogene TRBV3-2) to TRBJ2-1; possibly TRBD1 for D (5 bases). CDR1 and CDR2 from the germline V gene are LGHDT and YNNKEL (reference sequence). V was shortened by 4 bases and J by 4 bases, with 14 bases between the two germline ends. This CDR3 contains 15 residues. The CDR3 loop reads CASSPPYQGYNEQFF. The DNA for the CDR3 is TGTGCCAGCAGCCCTCCCTACCAGGGATACAATGAGCAGTTCTTC.

This chain joins TRBV7-2 and TRBJ2-3; 9 nucleotides match TRBD2. The CDR3 runs to 16 residues. CDR1 and CDR2 (germline): SGHTA, FQGNSA. V dropped 4 bases and J dropped 3; count of bases not matched to a gene: 8. CDR3 sequence reads: CASSSDFAGGTDTQYF. The CDR3 bases are TGTGCCAGCAGCTCCGACTTTGCGGGGGGGACAGATACGCAGTATTTT. Full variable domain (rest looked up from reference TRBV7-2 and TRBJ2-3): GAGVSQSPSNKVTEKGKDVELRCDPISGHTALYWYRQSLGQGLEFLIYFQGNSAPDKSGLPSDRFSAERTGGSVSTLTIQRTQQEDSAVYLCASSSDFAGGTDTQYFGPGTRLTVL.

J is TRBJ2-7 and V is TRBV7-9; 7 nucleotides agree with TRBD1. CDR1 SEHNR and CDR2 FQNEAQ come from the germline V gene (reference sequence). The CDR3 loop spans 13 amino acids. V was pared by 5 bases and J by 4 bases, with 5 bases of the junction left unmatched. Here the CDR3 DNA reads TGTGCCAGCAGCCACGACAGGGATTACGAGCAGTACTTC. Translation: CASSHDRDYEQYF.

V usage is TRBV7-9 and J usage is TRBJ2-5, with D hard to call. CDR3 length equals 12 residues. Deletions cut 1 base from V and 5 bases from J, with 5 bases between. Germline V gives CDR1 SEHNR, CDR2 FQNEAQ (reference sequence). The CDR3 reads CASSLVGETQYF. The CDR3 DNA reads TGTGCCAGCAGCTTAGTGGGGGAGACCCAGTACTTC.

The chain recombines TRBV24-1 with TRBJ2-3; 8 bases agree with TRBD2. This CDR3 has 19 residues. In germline, CDR1 is KGHDR, CDR2 SFDVKD. Losses at the gene ends were 4 bases for V and 3 bases for J; bases not matched to a gene: 17. The DNA for the CDR3 is TGTGCCACCAGTGACCAGGGACTAGGAGGAGTCGGGGTAACAGATACGCAGTATTTT. Encoded protein: CATSDQGLGGVGVTDTQYF.

V and J are TRBV6-1 and TRBJ2-5; 11 positions match TRBD2. The V gene's germline CDR1 is MNHNS and CDR2 SASEGT. V shed 1 base, J shed 6 bases, and the junction held 10 bases outside the gene matches. This CDR3 region has 17 residues. DNA of the CDR3: TGTGCCAGCAGTGAAGTGGCTAGCGGGGGGCAGGCGAAGACCCAGTACTTC. Amino acids: CASSEVASGGQAKTQYF.

The V gene is TRBV4-1, the J gene TRBJ1-1; perhaps TRBD1 as D (6 bases). The germline V gene has CDR1 MGHRA and CDR2 YSYEKL. CDR3 length: 15 amino acids. Trimming took off 3 bases at V and 4 bases at J, with 15 bases between the two ends. This chain's CDR3 is CASSHPAGDGTEAFF. The CDR3 DNA reads as TGCGCCAGCAGCCACCCGGCAGGGGATGGCACTGAAGCTTTCTTT.

The chain carries TRBV5-1 and TRBJ1-1; weak D call: TRBD1 (6 bases). This CDR3 contains 19 residues. Looked up from germline, CDR1 is SGHRS and CDR2 is YFSETQ. V was pared by 0 bases and J by 0 bases, with 21 bases between. The CDR3 region has the DNA TGCGCCAGCAGCTTGGGGCAGGGGCAAACCTTTATCATGAACACTGAAGCTTTCTTT. Amino acid sequence: CASSLGQGQTFIMNTEAFF.

The rearrangement joins TRBV5-1 to TRBJ2-1; the match to TRBD1 covers 10 bases. This CDR3 contains 16 residues. Germline V gene data show CDR1 as SGHRS and CDR2 as YFSETQ. V lost 4 bases and J lost 6; bases outside the gene matches: 10. Written as DNA, the CDR3 is TGCGCCAGCAGCGCCTATACCGGGACAGGGGTCAATGAGCAGTTCTTC. Protein product: CASSAYTGTGVNEQFF.

The chain links TRBV28 to TRBJ1-5; no definite D call. CDR3 length: 11 amino acids. Germline V gene data show CDR1 as MDHEN and CDR2 as SYDVKM. V dropped 7 bases and J dropped 0 bases, with 1 base sitting between them. DNA of the CDR3: TGTGCCAGCAATAGCAATCAGCCCCAGCATTTT. Translation gives CASNSNQPQHF.

The V and J genes are TRBV2 and TRBJ2-7; D call uncertain. The V and J ends lost 3 bases and 4 bases respectively, with 13 bases between them. Per the germline V gene, CDR1 is SNHLY and CDR2 is FYNNEI. This CDR3 is 14 amino acids long. The CDR3 coding sequence is TGTGCCAGCAGTGATGGTTGGGGTCGATACGAGCAGTACTTC. It specifies CASSDGWGRYEQYF.

The V gene is TRBV14, the J gene TRBJ1-1, with D uncertain. This CDR3 is built from 14 residues. V gave up 3 bases and J gave up 6 bases, with 14 bases separating them. Per germline, CDR1 SGHDN and CDR2 FVKESK. CDR3 in amino acids: CASSQEPNSAEAFF. For the CDR3, the DNA is TGTGCCAGCAGCCAGGAACCGAACAGCGCTGAAGCTTTCTTT.

The J gene is TRBJ2-2, the V gene TRBV6-4; D might be TRBD2 (6 bases). CDR1 is MRHNA and CDR2 is SNTAGT in the germline V gene. The CDR3 has 13 residues. V lost 4 bases and J 3 bases, leaving 6 bases between the germline ends. For the CDR3, the DNA is TGTGCCAGCAGTGGGGAGGACACCGGGGAGCTGTTTTTT. It is translated as CASSGEDTGELFF.

The gene calls are TRBV28 and TRBJ2-4, with 10 bases matching TRBD1. J lost 2 bases, V lost 5 bases, and 6 bases had no gene match. Germline-derived CDR1 and CDR2 are MDHEN and SYDVKM. The CDR3 has 16 residues. For the CDR3, the DNA is TGTGCCAGCAGTAGACAGGGGGCGAACTCCAAAAACATTCAGTACTTC. Protein sequence: CASSRQGANSKNIQYF.

This clone has more than one count but fewer than ten. The gene calls are TRBV4-1 and TRBJ2-2, with 13 bases fitting TRBD2. Losses at the gene ends were 0 bases for V and 5 bases for J; bases not matched to a gene: 6. The CDR3 spans 18 residues. Germline CDR1 MGHRA, CDR2 YSYEKL. The CDR3 here is CASSQDWTSGGPTGELFF. CDR3 nucleotides: TGCGCCAGCAGCCAAGATTGGACTAGCGGGGGTCCAACCGGGGAGCTGTTTTTT.

This clone was found a few times. The rearrangement links TRBV4-1 to TRBJ2-2, with D perhaps matching TRBD1 or TRBD2 (6 bases each). The germline gives CDR1 MGHRA, CDR2 YSYEKL. There are 15 residues in the CDR3. V shed 1 base and J shed 7 bases, with 13 bases lying between them. CDR3 bases: TGCGCCAGCAGCCAAGCGGGAAGGGGGGACGGGGAGCTGTTTTTT. Translation gives CASSQAGRGDGELFF.

The chain links TRBV6-4 to TRBJ2-3; 7 bases are shared with TRBD2. The V gene end was trimmed by 6 bases and the J gene end by 0 bases; junction bases not matched to a gene: 6. CDR3 length: 15 amino acids. Germline V gene data show CDR1 as MRHNA and CDR2 as SNTAGT. The CDR3 DNA is TGTGCCAGCAGCCTCTCCGGGGGGAGCACAGATACGCAGTATTTT. It translates to CASSLSGGSTDTQYF.

A remark on this clone: The same CDR3 also results from other DNA sequences found in this sample. This chain uses TRBV13 with TRBJ1-4, with no clear D. The CDR3 loop spans 13 amino acids. Germline CDR1 and CDR2: PRHDT and FYEKMQ (reference sequence). V lost 4 bases and J 7 bases, leaving 10 bases between the germline ends. DNA for the CDR3: TGTGCCAGCAGCTCCCCTCGGGGTGAAAAACTGTTTTTT. Protein sequence: CASSSPRGEKLFF.

The rearrangement joins TRBV18 to TRBJ1-6; 11 bases are a match to TRBD1. The CDR3 spans 15 residues. With V trimmed by 2 bases and J by 8 bases, 2 bases remained unmatched. CDR1 is KGHSH, CDR2 LQKENI, per germline. Here the CDR3 reads CASSPGQGAYSPLHF. CDR3 bases: TGTGCCAGCTCACCAGGACAGGGGGCTTATTCACCCCTCCACTTT.